The 2 T cell receptor beta chains given below trace back to one sample, sequenced in a study of beta chain features in type 1 diabetes. The study, taken as a whole, reports: Moderate yet significant TCRB CDR3 shortening was seen in Type 1 diabetes patients in all four CD4+ subsets.

No antigens are known for them. Isolated RNA was reverse transcribed in full, so expressed TCRB transcripts were sequenced. Assay used: immunoSEQ multiplex PCR; TCRdb lists only in-frame clones, some missing. The data contain 150,000 to 200,000 clones, around 63% of them seen just once; the ten biggest clones take up nearly 0.09%. The sequencing input was naive CD4+ T cells from blood. These receptors all stem from a man aged 30 to 45 with type 1 diabetes.

The chain recombines TRBV14 with TRBJ2-5; D may be TRBD2 (5 bases). The V gene's germline CDR1 is SGHDN and CDR2 FVKESK. The CDR3 sequence is 15 residues long. The V gene lost 3 bases and the J gene lost 5 bases, with 16 bases spanning the gap. The CDR3, as DNA: TGTGCCAGCAGCCATCGGACGCCGGGGTACGAGACCCAGTACTTC. This gives the protein CASSHRTPGYETQYF.

The chain combines TRBV2 with TRBJ1-4, with 8 bases matching TRBD1. Per the germline V gene, CDR1 is SNHLY and CDR2 is FYNNEI. V lost 7 bases, J lost 7 bases, and 5 bases stayed unmatched. This CDR3 spans 13 amino acids. CDR3 in DNA: TGTGCCAGCAATGCAGGGGGCGGTGAAAAACTGTTTTTT. It translates to CASNAGGGEKLFF.